The subject of this entry is one TCR beta chain. The data derive from a study of blood T cell repertoires in COVID-19. Whole-study context: Specimens from acute and convalescent COVID-19 originated in the United States, Italy and Spain. T cells, B-cell-depleted T cells, or PBMCs provided the cDNA or gDNA that served as material.

Original analysis: It was from reference gene primer amplification that nucleated cell counts were estimated. Sequencing was performed with immunoSEQ multiplex PCR; in TCRdb, only in-frame clones are kept and a portion is missing. V and J calls and clone size follow that table, whereas D and trimming were derived from the DNA. The data hold roughly 110,000 clones, with 81% observed a single time. The sample consisted of peripheral blood. The receptor comes from a man aged 45-65 years with acute or convalescent COVID-19.

CDR3 nucleotide sequence: TGCGCCAGCAGTGTAACAGGGTGGAATGAAAAACTGTTTTTT. Residues: CASSVTGWNEKLFF. The chain is built from TRBV5-1 and TRBJ1-4; D is possibly TRBD1 (6 bases). The V gene's germline CDR1 is SGHRS and CDR2 YFSETQ. The CDR3 length is 14 residues. V lost 5 bases and J 5 bases, leaving 13 bases between the germline ends.